The T cell receptor (beta chain) described here comes from a study of blood T cell repertoires in COVID-19. The wider study: Acute-phase and convalescent COVID-19 samples originated in the United States, Italy and Spain.

Looked up from germline, CDR1 is MNHEY and CDR2 is SVGAGI. V lost 5 bases and J lost 0, with 8 bases in between. This CDR3 contains 14 residues. Measured with immunoSEQ multiplex PCR; TCRdb has only the in-frame clones, and not every one. The repertoire holds around 75,000 clones, with approximately 90% as singletons. The TCR comes from a human donor in a cohort sampled during active COVID-19. The V call is TRBV6-5, the J call TRBJ1-3; D may be TRBD1 (6 bases). The sequenced material came from peripheral blood. CDR3 amino acids: CASSTGSSGNTIYF. Written as DNA, the CDR3 is TGTGCCAGCAGTACAGGGAGCTCTGGAAACACCATATATTTT.